Listed below are T cell receptor beta chains from one sample, sequenced in a study of CD8+CD57+ T cells in acquired aplastic anemia. Each CDR3 protein is one row after TCRdb ran MiXCR on the reads. The sample holds approximately 170,000 distinct CDR3 sequences, less than 60% seen once. Input material: sorted CD4+, CD8+, or CD8+CD57+ T cells (not recorded which) from PBMCs. The receptors originated from a human donor with aplastic anemia. Both conserved end residues are part of each CDR3. A D gene is named only where the DNA matches it firmly. Clone size is stated in some rows and not others, as once, few, many or a class when expanded.

DNA: TGTGCCATCAGTCCCGGGACAGGGGTCTCCTACGAGCAGTACTTC
CDR3: CAISPGTGVSYEQYF
D: TRBD1
V: TRBV10-3
size: NA
J: TRBJ2-7

DNA: TGTGCCAGCAGCTTAGAGTCTCCGGGGATCACTGAAGCTTTCTTT
CDR3: CASSLESPGITEAFF
D: NA
V: TRBV7-9
size: many
J: TRBJ1-1

DNA: TGTGCCAGCAGCTCAGGACTAGCTGACACAGATACGCAGTATTTT
CDR3: CASSSGLADTDTQYF
D: TRBD2
V: TRBV7-7
size: NA
J: TRBJ2-3

DNA: TGTGCCAGCAGTCTTCTAGCGGGGGGGCCCGACGAGCAGTACTTC
CDR3: CASSLLAGGPDEQYF
D: TRBD2
V: TRBV2
size: many
J: TRBJ2-7

DNA: TGTGCCAGCGCACTCCCAGCGGGCAAAGATACGCAGTATTTT
CDR3: CASALPAGKDTQYF
D: NA
V: TRBV19
size: NA
J: TRBJ2-3

DNA: TGTGCCACCAGCCCCGGACAGGGCCGCCAGCCCCAGCATTTT
CDR3: CATSPGQGRQPQHF
D: TRBD1
V: TRBV2
size: NA
J: TRBJ1-5

DNA: TGTGCCATCAGTGATCAATCAGGGGGCGCGACTGAAGCTTTCTTT
CDR3: CAISDQSGGATEAFF
D: TRBD1
V: TRBV10-3
size: once
J: TRBJ1-1

DNA: TGTGCCAGCAGCCAAGATACGGGACTAATCGACGAGCAGTACTTC
CDR3: CASSQDTGLIDEQYF
D: TRBD2
V: TRBV4-2
size: NA
J: TRBJ2-7

DNA: TGTGCCAGCGACGCCATTTCCAAGGGGGGCTATGGCTACACCTTC
CDR3: CASDAISKGGYGYTF
D: NA
V: TRBV7-8
size: many
J: TRBJ1-2

DNA: TGTGCCAGCAGCTTGGGACAGGGGGCTTCTGAAGCTTTCTTT
CDR3: CASSLGQGASEAFF
D: TRBD1
V: TRBV7-3
size: many
J: TRBJ1-1

DNA: TGTGCCACCGCCCGCAAACCCCACAGCGGGACAGCCTACGAGCAGTACTTC
CDR3: CATARKPHSGTAYEQYF
D: NA
V: TRBV25-1
size: NA
J: TRBJ2-7

DNA: TGTGCCAGCAGTGTGATGGGCACAGATACGCAGTATTTT
CDR3: CASSVMGTDTQYF
D: NA
V: TRBV25-1
size: NA
J: TRBJ2-3

DNA: TGTGCCACCAGCAGAGATCAGGCGGGGAGGGAAGATACGCAGTATTTT
CDR3: CATSRDQAGREDTQYF
D: TRBD2
V: TRBV15
size: NA
J: TRBJ2-3

DNA: TGCGCCAGCAGCTTGGGTGGTTTAGCTTTCTTT
CDR3: CASSLGGLAFF
D: NA
V: TRBV5-1
size: NA
J: TRBJ1-1

DNA: TGCAGCGTCGAAGAACAGGGGCAGTTTGGCTACACCTTC
CDR3: CSVEEQGQFGYTF
D: TRBD1
V: TRBV29-1
size: NA
J: TRBJ1-2

DNA: TGCAGCGTCGATGGGTCGGGGTCAGGGACTTACAATGAGCAGTTCTTC
CDR3: CSVDGSGSGTYNEQFF
D: NA
V: TRBV29-1
size: many
J: TRBJ2-1

DNA: TGTGCCACCAGCAGGGAAACCGGGACAGGGTATGGCTACACCTTC
CDR3: CATSRETGTGYGYTF
D: TRBD1
V: TRBV15
size: NA
J: TRBJ1-2

DNA: TGTGCCAGCAGTGAAGTTAGGACAGGTGCCTTC
CDR3: CASSEVRTGAF
D: TRBD1
V: TRBV2
size: NA
J: TRBJ2-7

DNA: TGTGCCAGCGGCCCCGGGGGGAGAACAGATACGCAGTATTTT
CDR3: CASGPGGRTDTQYF
D: TRBD2
V: TRBV7-2
size: NA
J: TRBJ2-3

DNA: TGCAGTGCTAGTTCGGGACAGCACTATGGCTACACCTTC
CDR3: CSASSGQHYGYTF
D: TRBD1
V: TRBV20-1
size: NA
J: TRBJ1-2

DNA: TGTGCCAGCAGCTGGAAGGGGACTAGGGACGAGCAGTACTTC
CDR3: CASSWKGTRDEQYF
D: TRBD2
V: TRBV7-2
size: NA
J: TRBJ2-7

DNA: TGTGCCAGCAACACGGGTCTAGCGGGAAGAGACAATGAGCAGTTCTTC
CDR3: CASNTGLAGRDNEQFF
D: TRBD2
V: TRBV2
size: NA
J: TRBJ2-1

DNA: TGTGCCAGCAGCGTAGAACTAGCGGGGAACAATGAGCAGTTCTTC
CDR3: CASSVELAGNNEQFF
D: TRBD2
V: TRBV9
size: NA
J: TRBJ2-1

DNA: TGTGCCAGCAGTTACTCGCCAACCGACACTGAAGCTTTCTTT
CDR3: CASSYSPTDTEAFF
D: NA
V: TRBV6-5
size: once
J: TRBJ1-1

DNA: TGTGCCAGTAGTATCGGCGGGGGGGCCGTTGAGCAGTTCTTC
CDR3: CASSIGGGAVEQFF
D: TRBD2
V: TRBV19
size: NA
J: TRBJ2-1

DNA: TGTGCCACCAGTGACCGAACGACAGGGCTTATGGAGACCCAGTACTTC
CDR3: CATSDRTTGLMETQYF
D: TRBD1
V: TRBV24-1
size: NA
J: TRBJ2-5

DNA: TGTGCCAGCAGCTTAACTATTTCGGGGGAGCTGTTTTTT
CDR3: CASSLTISGELFF
D: NA
V: TRBV7-3
size: many
J: TRBJ2-2

DNA: TGTGCCAGCAGCGTAGACTTAGCGGGGGGAGAGACCCAGTACTTC
CDR3: CASSVDLAGGETQYF
D: TRBD2
V: TRBV9
size: NA
J: TRBJ2-5

DNA: TGCGCCACTTTCGGGGAGGCGAACACCGGGGAGCTGTTTTTT
CDR3: CATFGEANTGELFF
D: NA
V: TRBV10-1
size: NA
J: TRBJ2-2

DNA: TGTGCCAGCAAATCGGACAGGGATACGCAGTATTTT
CDR3: CASKSDRDTQYF
D: TRBD1
V: TRBV7-2
size: once
J: TRBJ2-3

DNA: TGCGCCAGCAGCCAAGATAAGGGAATCACTGAAGCTTTCTTT
CDR3: CASSQDKGITEAFF
D: NA
V: TRBV4-3
size: many
J: TRBJ1-1

DNA: TGTGCCAGCAGCCTGTACAGGGATACGCAGTATTTT
CDR3: CASSLYRDTQYF
D: NA
V: TRBV7-9
size: many
J: TRBJ2-3

DNA: TGTGCCACCAGCAGAGGCGGCGAGGAAAAACTGTTTTTT
CDR3: CATSRGGEEKLFF
D: NA
V: TRBV15
size: NA
J: TRBJ1-4

DNA: TGCGCCAGCAGCCAGTTGGACAGGCACAATGAGCAGTTCTTC
CDR3: CASSQLDRHNEQFF
D: TRBD1
V: TRBV5-1
size: NA
J: TRBJ2-1

DNA: TGCAGCGTTGAGAAAGGGGCGGGGCCCCAGCATTTT
CDR3: CSVEKGAGPQHF
D: NA
V: TRBV29-1
size: NA
J: TRBJ1-5

DNA: TGCGCCAGCAGTCCATCACGGACCGGGGACGAGCAGTACTTC
CDR3: CASSPSRTGDEQYF
D: NA
V: TRBV10-1
size: few
J: TRBJ2-7

DNA: TGTGCCAGCAGGACTATTAACACCGGGGAGCTGTTTTTT
CDR3: CASRTINTGELFF
D: NA
V: TRBV12-3/TRBV12-4
size: NA
J: TRBJ2-2

DNA: TGTGCCAGCAGCTTAGGGTCGCAGGGGAACTATGGCTACACCTTC
CDR3: CASSLGSQGNYGYTF
D: NA
V: TRBV7-8
size: NA
J: TRBJ1-2

DNA: TGCGCCAGCAGTACCGGGACAGGTTACAATGAGCAGTTCTTC
CDR3: CASSTGTGYNEQFF
D: TRBD1
V: TRBV10-1
size: NA
J: TRBJ2-1

DNA: TGCAGCGTTGAACCCTGGGAGGGTCAAGAGACCCAGTACTTC
CDR3: CSVEPWEGQETQYF
D: TRBD2
V: TRBV29-1
size: NA
J: TRBJ2-5

DNA: TGTGCCAGCACCCGGCGGGTCGGCACAGATACGCAGTATTTT
CDR3: CASTRRVGTDTQYF
D: NA
V: TRBV6-4
size: many
J: TRBJ2-3

DNA: TGCAGCGTTGAAGAGAGAACAGGCATGACGATCGAGCAGTACTTC
CDR3: CSVEERTGMTIEQYF
D: NA
V: TRBV29-1
size: NA
J: TRBJ2-7

DNA: TGTGCCAGTACCTTCGACAAGTATCAGCCCCAGCATTTT
CDR3: CASTFDKYQPQHF
D: NA
V: TRBV19
size: NA
J: TRBJ1-5